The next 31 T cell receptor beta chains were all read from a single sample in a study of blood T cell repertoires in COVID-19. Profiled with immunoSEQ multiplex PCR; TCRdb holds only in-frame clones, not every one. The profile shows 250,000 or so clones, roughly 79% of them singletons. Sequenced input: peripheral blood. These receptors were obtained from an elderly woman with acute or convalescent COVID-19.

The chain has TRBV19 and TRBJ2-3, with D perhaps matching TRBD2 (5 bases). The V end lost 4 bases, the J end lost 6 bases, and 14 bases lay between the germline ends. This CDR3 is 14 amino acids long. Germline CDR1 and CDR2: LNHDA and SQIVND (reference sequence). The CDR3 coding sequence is TGTGCCAGTAGTACTTACGGGGTTGTGGATACGCAGTATTTT. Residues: CASSTYGVVDTQYF.

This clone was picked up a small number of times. CDR3 in DNA: TGTGCCAGCAGTGAGCGCTCTGGGGCCAACGTCCTGACTTTC. It codes for CASSERSGANVLTF. The rearrangement joins TRBV6-1 to TRBJ2-6; D gene uncertain. CDR1 is MNHNS and CDR2 is SASEGT in the germline V gene. The CDR3 extends over 14 amino acids. The V and J ends lost 3 bases and 0 bases respectively, with 3 bases between them.

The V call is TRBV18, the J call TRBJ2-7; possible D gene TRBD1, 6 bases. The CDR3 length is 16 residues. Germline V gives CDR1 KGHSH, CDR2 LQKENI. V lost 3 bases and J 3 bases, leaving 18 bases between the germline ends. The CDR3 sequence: CASSPVSGQPGYEQYF. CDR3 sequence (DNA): TGTGCCAGCTCACCTGTATCCGGACAGCCAGGCTACGAGCAGTACTTC.

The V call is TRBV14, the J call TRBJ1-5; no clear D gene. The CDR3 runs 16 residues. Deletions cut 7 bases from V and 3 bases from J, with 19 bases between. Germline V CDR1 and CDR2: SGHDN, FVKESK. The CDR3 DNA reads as TGTGCCAGCACACAAAGAGAGCGGACGGACAATCAGCCCCAGCATTTT. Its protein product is CASTQRERTDNQPQHF.

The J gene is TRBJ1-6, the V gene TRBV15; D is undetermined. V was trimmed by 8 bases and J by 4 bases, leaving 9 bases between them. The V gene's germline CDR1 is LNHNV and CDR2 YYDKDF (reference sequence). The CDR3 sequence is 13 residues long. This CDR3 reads CATAAQYNSPLHF. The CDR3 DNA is TGTGCCACCGCCGCCCAGTATAATTCACCCCTCCACTTT.

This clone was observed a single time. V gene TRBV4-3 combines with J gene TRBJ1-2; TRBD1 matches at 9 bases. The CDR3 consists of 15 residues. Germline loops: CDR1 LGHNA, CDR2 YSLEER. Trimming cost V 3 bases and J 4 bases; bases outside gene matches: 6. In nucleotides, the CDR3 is TGCGCCAGCAGCCAGCCGGGACAGGGATCCTATGGCTACACCTTC. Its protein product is CASSQPGQGSYGYTF.

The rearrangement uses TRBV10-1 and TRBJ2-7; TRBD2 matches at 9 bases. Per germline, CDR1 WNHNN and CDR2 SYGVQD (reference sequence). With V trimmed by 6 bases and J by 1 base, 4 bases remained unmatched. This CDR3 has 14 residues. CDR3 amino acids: CASREREESYEQYF. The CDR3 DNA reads TGCGCCAGCAGAGAGCGGGAGGAGTCCTACGAGCAGTACTTC.

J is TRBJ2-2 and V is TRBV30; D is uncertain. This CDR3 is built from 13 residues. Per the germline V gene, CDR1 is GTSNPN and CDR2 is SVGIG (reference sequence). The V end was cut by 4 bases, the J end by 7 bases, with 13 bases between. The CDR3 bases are TGTGCCTGGACTAGGATTTTCGGCGGGGAGCTGTTTTTT. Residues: CAWTRIFGGELFF. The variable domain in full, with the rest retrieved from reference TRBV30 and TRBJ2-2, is SQTIHQWPATLVQPVGSPLSLECTVEGTSNPNLYWYRQAAGRGLQLLFYSVGIGQISSEVPQNLSASRPQDRQFILSSKKLLLSDSGFYLCAWTRIFGGELFFGEGSRLTVL.

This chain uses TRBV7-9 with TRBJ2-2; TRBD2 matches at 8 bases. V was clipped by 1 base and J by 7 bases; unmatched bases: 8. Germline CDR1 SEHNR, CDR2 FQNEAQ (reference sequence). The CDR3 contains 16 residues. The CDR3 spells CASSLVSAGANGELFF. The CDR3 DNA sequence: TGTGCCAGCAGCTTAGTGTCAGCGGGGGCCAACGGGGAGCTGTTTTTT.

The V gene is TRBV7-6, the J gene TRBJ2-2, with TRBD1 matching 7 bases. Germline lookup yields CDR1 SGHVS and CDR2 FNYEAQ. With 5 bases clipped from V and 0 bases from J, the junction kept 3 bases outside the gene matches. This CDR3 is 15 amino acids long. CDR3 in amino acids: CASSPGTANTGELFF. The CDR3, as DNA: TGTGCCAGCAGCCCAGGGACAGCGAACACCGGGGAGCTGTTTTTT.

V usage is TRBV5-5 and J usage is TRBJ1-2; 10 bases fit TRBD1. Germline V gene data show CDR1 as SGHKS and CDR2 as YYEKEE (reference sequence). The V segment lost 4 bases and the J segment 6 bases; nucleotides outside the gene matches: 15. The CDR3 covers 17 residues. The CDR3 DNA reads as TGTGCCAGCAGCGCGCAACCGGGACAGGGGAGATTCAATGGCTACACCTTC. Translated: CASSAQPGQGRFNGYTF.

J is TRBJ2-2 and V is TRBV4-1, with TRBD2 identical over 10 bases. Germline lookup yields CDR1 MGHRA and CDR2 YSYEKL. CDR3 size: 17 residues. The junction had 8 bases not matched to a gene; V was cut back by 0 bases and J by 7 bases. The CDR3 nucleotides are TGCGCCAGCAGCCAAGATCTGCCTAGCGGGAGTCTCGGGGAGCTGTTTTTT. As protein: CASSQDLPSGSLGELFF.

CDR3 nucleotide sequence: TGTGCCAGCAGCATGTGGACTACCACTTCATACGAGCAGTACTTC. Amino acids: CASSMWTTTSYEQYF. The rearrangement links TRBV7-9 to TRBJ2-7, with D possibly being TRBD2 (6 bases). V was trimmed by 5 bases and J by 4 bases, leaving 18 bases between them. CDR1 and CDR2 from the germline V gene are SEHNR and FQNEAQ (reference sequence). There are 15 residues in the CDR3.

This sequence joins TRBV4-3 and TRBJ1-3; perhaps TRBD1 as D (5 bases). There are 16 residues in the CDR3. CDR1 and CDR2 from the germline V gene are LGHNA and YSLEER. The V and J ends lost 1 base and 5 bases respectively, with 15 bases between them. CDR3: CASSQVWRGGRNTIYF. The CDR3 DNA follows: TGCGCCAGCAGCCAAGTATGGAGGGGTGGCAGAAACACCATATATTTT.

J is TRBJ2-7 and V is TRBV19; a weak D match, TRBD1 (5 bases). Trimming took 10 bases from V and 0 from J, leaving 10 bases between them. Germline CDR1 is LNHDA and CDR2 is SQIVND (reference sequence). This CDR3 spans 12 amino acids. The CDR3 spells CATQGRSYEQYF. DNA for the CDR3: TGTGCCACCCAGGGCCGCTCCTACGAGCAGTACTTC.

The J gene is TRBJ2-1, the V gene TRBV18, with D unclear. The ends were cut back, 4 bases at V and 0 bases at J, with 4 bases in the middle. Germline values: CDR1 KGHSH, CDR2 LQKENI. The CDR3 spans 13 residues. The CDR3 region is CASSQSSYNEQFF. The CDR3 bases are TGTGCCAGCTCACAGAGCTCCTACAATGAGCAGTTCTTC.

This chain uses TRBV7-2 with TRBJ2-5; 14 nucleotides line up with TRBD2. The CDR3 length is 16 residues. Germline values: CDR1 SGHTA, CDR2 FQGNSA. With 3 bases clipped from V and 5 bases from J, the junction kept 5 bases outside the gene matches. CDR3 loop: CASSLTSGGAGETQYF. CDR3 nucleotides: TGTGCCAGCAGCTTGACTAGCGGGGGGGCAGGTGAGACCCAGTACTTC. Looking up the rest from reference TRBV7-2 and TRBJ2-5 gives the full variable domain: GAGVSQSPSNKVTEKGKDVELRCDPISGHTALYWYRQSLGQGLEFLIYFQGNSAPDKSGLPSDRFSAERTGGSVSTLTIQRTQQEDSAVYLCASSLTSGGAGETQYFGPGTRLLVL.

This CDR3 is CASSPLGQGAYNEQFF. DNA for the CDR3: TGTGCCAGCTCACCTTTGGGACAGGGGGCCTACAATGAGCAGTTCTTC. V usage is TRBV18 and J usage is TRBJ2-1, with 11 bases identical to TRBD1. The germline CDR1 and CDR2 sequences are KGHSH and LQKENI. V shed 3 bases and J 2 bases; nucleotides not matched to a gene: 3. The CDR3 is 16 amino acids. The full variable domain, its missing parts supplied by reference TRBV18 and TRBJ2-1, is NAGVMQNPRHLVRRRGQEARLRCSPMKGHSHVYWYRQLPEEGLKFMVYLQKENIIDESGMPKERFSAEFPKEGPSILRIQQVVRGDSAAYFCASSPLGQGAYNEQFFGPGTRLTVL.

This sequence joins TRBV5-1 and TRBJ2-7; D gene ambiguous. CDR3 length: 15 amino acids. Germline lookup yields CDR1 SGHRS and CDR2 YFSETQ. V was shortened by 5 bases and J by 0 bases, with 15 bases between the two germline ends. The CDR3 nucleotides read TGCGCCAGCAGGCCGGTCGGTTTTAGCTCCTACGAGCAGTACTTC. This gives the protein CASRPVGFSSYEQYF.

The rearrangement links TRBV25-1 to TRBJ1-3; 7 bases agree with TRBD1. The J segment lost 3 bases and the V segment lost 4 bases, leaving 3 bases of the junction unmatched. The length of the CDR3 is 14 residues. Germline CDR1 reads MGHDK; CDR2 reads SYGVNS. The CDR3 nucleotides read TGTGCCAGCAGTGCCCGGGACAGTGGAAACACCATATATTTT. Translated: CASSARDSGNTIYF.

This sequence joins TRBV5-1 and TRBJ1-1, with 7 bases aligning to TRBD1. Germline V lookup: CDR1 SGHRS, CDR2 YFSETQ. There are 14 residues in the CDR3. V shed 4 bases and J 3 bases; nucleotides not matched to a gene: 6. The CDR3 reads CASSGRQGDTEAFF. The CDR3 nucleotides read TGCGCCAGCAGCGGTCGACAGGGAGACACTGAAGCTTTCTTT.

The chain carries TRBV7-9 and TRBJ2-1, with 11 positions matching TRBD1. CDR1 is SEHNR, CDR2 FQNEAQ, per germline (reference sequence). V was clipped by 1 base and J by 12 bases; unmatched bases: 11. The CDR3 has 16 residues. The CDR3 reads CASSLGRTGGPQGQFF. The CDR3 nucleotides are TGTGCCAGCAGCTTAGGAAGGACAGGGGGCCCTCAGGGGCAGTTCTTC.

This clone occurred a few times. The CDR3 bases are TGTGCCAGCAAACAAGCAGACAGGGGTGGAAGCTACACCTTC. It encodes CASKQADRGGSYTF. The rearrangement links TRBV6-5 to TRBJ1-2, with 8 bases lining up with TRBD1. This CDR3 has 14 residues. Germline V gene sequence: CDR1 MNHEY, CDR2 SVGAGI. J was trimmed by 9 bases and V by 7 bases; bases with no gene match: 13.

The CDR3, as DNA: TGTGCCAGCAGTTCCTCGGCCCGGGGATCTAATGAAAAACTGTTTTTT. It translates to CASSSSARGSNEKLFF. The rearrangement joins TRBV28 to TRBJ1-4; no clear D. Germline CDR1 reads MDHEN; CDR2 reads SYDVKM. V was cut by 4 bases and J by 3 bases, with 15 bases left in between. There are 16 residues in the CDR3.

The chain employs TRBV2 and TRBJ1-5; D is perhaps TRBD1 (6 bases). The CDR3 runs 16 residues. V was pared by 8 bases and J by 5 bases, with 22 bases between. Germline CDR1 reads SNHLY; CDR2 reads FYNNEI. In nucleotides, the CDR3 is TGTGCCAGCGGCCCCCGGGACATCCGCGAGGATCAGCCCCAGCATTTT. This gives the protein CASGPRDIREDQPQHF.

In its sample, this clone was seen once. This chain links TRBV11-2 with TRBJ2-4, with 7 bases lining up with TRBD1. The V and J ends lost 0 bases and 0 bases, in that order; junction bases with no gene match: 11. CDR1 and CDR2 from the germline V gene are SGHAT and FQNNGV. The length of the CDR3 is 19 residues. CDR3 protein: CASSLDHRQGKGAKNIQYF. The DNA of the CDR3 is TGTGCCAGCAGCTTAGATCATAGACAGGGAAAGGGAGCCAAAAACATTCAGTACTTC.

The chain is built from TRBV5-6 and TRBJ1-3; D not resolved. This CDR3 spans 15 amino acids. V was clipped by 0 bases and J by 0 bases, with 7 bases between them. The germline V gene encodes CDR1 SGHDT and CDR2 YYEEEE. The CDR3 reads CASSLVPYSGNTIYF. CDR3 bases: TGTGCCAGCAGCTTGGTTCCGTACTCTGGAAACACCATATATTTT.

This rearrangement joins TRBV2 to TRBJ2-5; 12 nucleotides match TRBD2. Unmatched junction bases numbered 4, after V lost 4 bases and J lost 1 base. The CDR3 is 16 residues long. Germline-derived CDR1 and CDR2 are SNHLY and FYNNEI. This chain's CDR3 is CASSGPGLAGQETQYF. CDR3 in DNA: TGTGCCAGCAGTGGTCCGGGACTAGCGGGCCAAGAGACCCAGTACTTC. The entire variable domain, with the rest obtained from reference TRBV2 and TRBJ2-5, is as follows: EPEVTQTPSHQVTQMGQEVILRCVPISNHLYFYWYRQILGQKVEFLVSFYNNEISEKSEIFDDQFSVERPDGSNFTLKIRSTKLEDSAMYFCASSGPGLAGQETQYFGPGTRLLVL.

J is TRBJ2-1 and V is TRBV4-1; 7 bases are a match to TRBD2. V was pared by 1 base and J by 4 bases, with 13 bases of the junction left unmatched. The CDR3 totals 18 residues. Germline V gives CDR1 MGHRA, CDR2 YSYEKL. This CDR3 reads CASSQGWASGHPYNEQFF. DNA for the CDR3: TGCGCCAGCAGCCAAGGGTGGGCTAGCGGTCACCCGTACAATGAGCAGTTCTTC.

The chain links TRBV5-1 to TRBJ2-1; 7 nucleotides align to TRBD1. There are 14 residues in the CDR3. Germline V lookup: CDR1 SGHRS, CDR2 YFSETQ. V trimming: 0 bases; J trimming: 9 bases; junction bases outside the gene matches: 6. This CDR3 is CASSLAGQDREQFF. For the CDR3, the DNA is TGCGCCAGCAGCTTGGCAGGACAGGACCGTGAGCAGTTCTTC. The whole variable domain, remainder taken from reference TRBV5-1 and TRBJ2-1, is KAGVTQTPRYLIKTRGQQVTLSCSPISGHRSVSWYQQTPGQGLQFLFEYFSETQRNKGNFPGRFSGRQFSNSRSEMNVSTLELGDSALYLCASSLAGQDREQFFGPGTRLTVL.

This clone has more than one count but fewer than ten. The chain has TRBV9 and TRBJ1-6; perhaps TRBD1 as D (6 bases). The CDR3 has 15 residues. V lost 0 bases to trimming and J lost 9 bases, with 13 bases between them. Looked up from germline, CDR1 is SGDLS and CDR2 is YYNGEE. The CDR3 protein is CASSVATGSASPLHF. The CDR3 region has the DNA TGTGCCAGCAGCGTAGCCACAGGGAGTGCTTCACCCCTCCACTTT.